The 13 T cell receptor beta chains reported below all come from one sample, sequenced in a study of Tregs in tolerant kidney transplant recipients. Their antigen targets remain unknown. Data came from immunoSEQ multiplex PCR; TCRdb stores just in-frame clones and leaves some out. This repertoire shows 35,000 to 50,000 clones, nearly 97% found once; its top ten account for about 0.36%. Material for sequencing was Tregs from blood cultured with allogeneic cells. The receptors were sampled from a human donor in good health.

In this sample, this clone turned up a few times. The DNA of the CDR3 is TGCAGCGTTGAAAGTGAGGGAGACAGTAACGAGCAGTACTTC. Translated: CSVESEGDSNEQYF. The J gene is TRBJ2-7, the V gene TRBV29-1; D may correspond to TRBD1 or TRBD2 (5 bases each). Trimming removed 2 bases at V and 5 bases at J, with 16 bases between. Germline-derived CDR1 and CDR2 are SQVTM and ANQGSEA. This CDR3 contains 14 residues.

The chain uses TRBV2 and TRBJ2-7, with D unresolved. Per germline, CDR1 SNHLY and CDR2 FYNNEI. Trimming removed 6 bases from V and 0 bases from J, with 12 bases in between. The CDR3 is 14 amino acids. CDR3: CASRRQRLSYEQYF. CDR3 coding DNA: TGTGCCAGCAGGAGACAAAGACTCTCCTACGAGCAGTACTTC.

The CDR3 loop is CASSIEGRGIAKNIQYF. In DNA, the CDR3 is TGTGCCAGTAGTATAGAGGGAAGAGGGATAGCCAAAAACATTCAGTACTTC. The rearrangement joins TRBV19 to TRBJ2-4, with D perhaps matching TRBD2 (5 bases). Germline-derived CDR1 and CDR2 are LNHDA and SQIVND (reference sequence). V was shortened by 0 bases and J by 0 bases, with 12 bases between the two germline ends. CDR3 length equals 17 residues.

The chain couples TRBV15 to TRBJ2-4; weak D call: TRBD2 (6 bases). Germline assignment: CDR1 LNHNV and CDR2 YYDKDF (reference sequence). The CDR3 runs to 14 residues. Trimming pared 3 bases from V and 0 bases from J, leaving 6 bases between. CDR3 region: CATSRGGAKNIQYF. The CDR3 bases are TGTGCCACCAGCAGGGGAGGAGCCAAAAACATTCAGTACTTC.

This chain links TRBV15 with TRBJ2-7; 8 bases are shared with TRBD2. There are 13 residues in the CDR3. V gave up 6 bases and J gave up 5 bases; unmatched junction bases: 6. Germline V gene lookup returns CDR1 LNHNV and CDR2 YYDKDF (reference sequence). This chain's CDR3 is CATSRGGGNEQYF. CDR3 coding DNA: TGTGCCACCAGTCGGGGGGGAGGGAACGAGCAGTACTTC.

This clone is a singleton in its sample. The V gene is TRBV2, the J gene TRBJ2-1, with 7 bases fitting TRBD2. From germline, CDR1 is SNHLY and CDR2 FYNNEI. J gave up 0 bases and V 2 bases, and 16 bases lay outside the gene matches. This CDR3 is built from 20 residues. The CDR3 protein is CASSEKGGRALERSYNEQFF. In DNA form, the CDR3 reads TGTGCCAGCAGTGAAAAGGGAGGGAGGGCCCTCGAACGCTCCTACAATGAGCAGTTCTTC.

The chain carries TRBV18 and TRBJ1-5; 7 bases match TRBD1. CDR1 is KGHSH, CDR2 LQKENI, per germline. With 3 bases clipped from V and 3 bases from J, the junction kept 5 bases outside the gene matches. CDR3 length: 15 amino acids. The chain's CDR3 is CASSPLGQNNQPQHF. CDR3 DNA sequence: TGTGCCAGCTCACCGTTGGGACAGAACAATCAGCCCCAGCATTTT.

DNA for the CDR3: TGTGCCAGCAGCTTCCGGACAGGGCGGGATACGCAGTATTTT. Amino acids: CASSFRTGRDTQYF. J is TRBJ2-3 and V is TRBV13; TRBD1 matches 8 bases. Germline V gene lookup returns CDR1 PRHDT and CDR2 FYEKMQ (reference sequence). The trim removed 3 bases at V and 6 bases at J, leaving 5 bases unmatched. This CDR3 region has 14 residues.

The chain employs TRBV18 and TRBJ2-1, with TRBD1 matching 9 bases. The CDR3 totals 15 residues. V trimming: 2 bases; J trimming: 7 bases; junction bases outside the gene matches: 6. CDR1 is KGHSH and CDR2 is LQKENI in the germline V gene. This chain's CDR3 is CASSPFRDRANEQFF. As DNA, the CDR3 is TGTGCCAGCTCACCATTCCGGGACAGGGCGAATGAGCAGTTCTTC.

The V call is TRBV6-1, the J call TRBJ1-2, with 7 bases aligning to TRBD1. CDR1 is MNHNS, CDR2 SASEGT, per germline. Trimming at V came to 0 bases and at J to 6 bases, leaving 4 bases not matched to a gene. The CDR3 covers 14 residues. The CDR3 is CASSEADRPHGYTF. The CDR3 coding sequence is TGTGCCAGCAGTGAAGCGGACAGGCCCCATGGCTACACCTTC.

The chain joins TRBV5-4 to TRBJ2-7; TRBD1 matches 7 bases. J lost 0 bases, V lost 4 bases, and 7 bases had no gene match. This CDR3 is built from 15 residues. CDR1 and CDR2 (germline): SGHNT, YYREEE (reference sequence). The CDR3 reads CASSGNRGSSYEQYF. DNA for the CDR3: TGTGCCAGCAGCGGTAACAGGGGCTCCTCCTACGAGCAGTACTTC.

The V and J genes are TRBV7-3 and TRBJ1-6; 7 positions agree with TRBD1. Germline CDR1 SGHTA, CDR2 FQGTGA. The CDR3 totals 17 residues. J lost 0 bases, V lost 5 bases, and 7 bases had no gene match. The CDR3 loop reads CASSSRTGLSYNSPLHF. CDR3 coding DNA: TGTGCCAGCAGCAGCCGGACAGGCCTCTCCTATAATTCACCCCTCCACTTT. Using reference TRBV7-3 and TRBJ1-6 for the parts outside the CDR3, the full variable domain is GAGVSQTPSNKVTEKGKYVELRCDPISGHTALYWYRQSLGQGPEFLIYFQGTGAADDSGLPNDRFFAVRPEGSVSTLKIQRTERGDSAVYLCASSSRTGLSYNSPLHFGNGTRLTVT.

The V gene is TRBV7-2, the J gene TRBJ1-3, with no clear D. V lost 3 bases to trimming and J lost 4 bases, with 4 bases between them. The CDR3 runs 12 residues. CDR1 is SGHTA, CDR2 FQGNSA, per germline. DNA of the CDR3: TGTGCCAGCAGCTTTGCGGGAAACACCATATATTTT. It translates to CASSFAGNTIYF.